The clone carrying this T cell receptor beta chain was seen ten or more times. Germline V gene lookup returns CDR1 LGHNA and CDR2 YSLEER. This CDR3 has 18 residues. V was clipped by 0 bases and J by 4 bases; unmatched bases: 6. The data belong to a study of patients and donors after allogeneic stem cell transplantation. TCRdb independently ran MiXCR on the RT-PCR reads; one entry per CDR3 protein. The table shows about a million distinct CDR3 sequences, with roughly 17% occurring only once. The chain is built from TRBV4-3 and TRBJ2-3; 14 nucleotides align to TRBD2. The sequenced sample consisted of blood, either unsorted or a sorted T cell fraction (not recorded which). This TCR was recovered from a human donor who was either an allogeneic HSCT recipient or a stem cell or donor lymphocyte infusion donor (not recorded which). It is not recorded whose cells these are; they may come from a transplant donor. The DNA for the CDR3 is TGCGCCAGCAGCCAAGATTCGACTAGCGGGGGGGCTGCAGATACGCAGTATTTT. Translated, it gives CASSQDSTSGGAADTQYF.